The 14 T cell receptor beta chains below were found in one sample sequenced in a study of vaccination and CD4 T cells after COVID-19. The Oncomine TCR Beta short-read assay was applied to DNA of cultured CD4+ T cells. TCRdb re-called the PCR reads through MiXCR, storing one row per CDR3 protein. In the table there are about 25,000 distinct CDR3 sequences, around 30% of which are singletons. Their antigens are not known. Indicated time point: late sampling 161 to 241 days after vaccination in a few convalescent patients. Treatment here: approximately nine-day PBMC culture with coronavirus spike peptide pools or control peptides (ViraFEST assay). The sample here was CD4+ T cells from blood, cultured in vitro, taken about 7 months after SARS-CoV-2 vaccination. The receptors stem from a human donor who had recovered from COVID-19.

This clonotype came up a few times. The genes are TRBV7-6 and TRBJ2-1; D might be TRBD2 (5 bases). Germline CDR1 SGHVS, CDR2 FNYEAQ. V was pared by 3 bases and J by 6 bases, with 9 bases between. The CDR3 is 13 residues long. CDR3 coding DNA: TGTGCCAGCAGCTTTACTAGTACCAATGAGCAGTTCTTC. It yields the protein CASSFTSTNEQFF.

The V gene is TRBV20-1, the J gene TRBJ2-5; possibly TRBD2 for D (6 bases). Deletions cut 5 bases from V and 4 bases from J, with 26 bases between. This CDR3 comprises 17 residues. Germline V CDR1 and CDR2: DFQATT, SNEGSKA (reference sequence). The CDR3 reads CSAHAFLTPGLGETQYF. CDR3 bases: TGCAGTGCTCATGCGTTTCTAACCCCGGGACTTGGAGAGACCCAGTACTTC.

The rearrangement links TRBV20-1 to TRBJ2-7; a weak D match, TRBD2 (5 bases). The germline V and J ends were trimmed by 5 bases and 2 bases, with 19 bases remaining between them. The length of the CDR3 is 15 residues. Germline V CDR1 and CDR2: DFQATT, SNEGSKA (reference sequence). CDR3 nucleotide sequence: TGCAGTGCTTCAAATACCGGGGAGATCACCTACGAGCAGTACTTC. This gives the protein CSASNTGEITYEQYF.

The chain has TRBV7-3 and TRBJ2-1; D remains ambiguous. Germline lookup yields CDR1 SGHTA and CDR2 FQGTGA. There are 13 residues in the CDR3. The V gene lost 5 bases and the J gene lost 8 bases, with 13 bases spanning the gap. In DNA form, the CDR3 reads TGTGCCAGCAGCGCCCTAAGGTGGCATGAGCAGTTCTTC. This translates into CASSALRWHEQFF.

The chain employs TRBV19 and TRBJ2-3, with D perhaps TRBD1 (7 bases). The CDR3 has 16 residues. V lost 7 bases and J 3 bases, leaving 20 bases between the germline ends. The germline V gene has CDR1 LNHDA and CDR2 SQIVND (reference sequence). The CDR3: CASTPRGQQGTDTQYF. In nucleotides, the CDR3 is TGTGCCAGTACTCCTCGGGGGCAACAGGGGACAGATACGCAGTATTTT.

In DNA form, the CDR3 reads TGTGCCAGCAGCCCGGGGACTAGCGGGAGAGTAGATACGCAGTATTTT. Protein sequence: CASSPGTSGRVDTQYF. The chain employs TRBV7-2 and TRBJ2-3; TRBD2 matches 14 bases. The CDR3 is made up of 16 amino acids. Germline CDR1 reads SGHTA; CDR2 reads FQGNSA. Germline trimming cut 5 bases from V and 5 bases from J; bases unmatched to any gene: 6.

This clonotype occurred a few times. V usage is TRBV6-1 and J usage is TRBJ2-7; maybe TRBD1 (5 bases). Between the trimmed V and J ends, which lost 6 bases and 4 bases, there was a span of 16 bases. Germline loops: CDR1 MNHNS, CDR2 SASEGT. The CDR3 runs to 14 residues. CDR3 coding DNA: TGTGCCAGCAGGACGACAGTGACGACTTACGAGCAGTACTTC. Translating gives CASRTTVTTYEQYF.

V is TRBV20-1 and J is TRBJ2-1; D gene ambiguous. The CDR3 totals 13 residues. Germline V gives CDR1 DFQATT, CDR2 SNEGSKA (reference sequence). Between the trimmed V and J ends, which lost 1 base and 3 bases, there was a span of 7 bases. CDR3 DNA sequence: TGCAGTGCTAGAGGACCCGGCTACAATGAGCAGTTCTTC. Protein product: CSARGPGYNEQFF.

The chain combines TRBV7-2 with TRBJ2-1; 8 bases fit TRBD2. This CDR3 has 12 amino acids. Looked up from germline, CDR1 is SGHTA and CDR2 is FQGNSA. V dropped 5 bases and J dropped 13; count of bases not matched to a gene: 7. Written as DNA, the CDR3 is TGTGCCAGCAGCGATCCGGGACTAGGACAGTTCTTC. It yields the protein CASSDPGLGQFF.

This sequence joins TRBV6-5 and TRBJ2-7; D is unresolved. V lost 0 bases, J lost 0 bases, and 6 bases lay in between. Looked up from germline, CDR1 is MNHEY and CDR2 is SVGAGI. The CDR3 runs to 14 residues. CDR3 DNA sequence: TGTGCCAGCAGTTACTCGGGGAACTCCTACGAGCAGTACTTC. This sequence encodes CASSYSGNSYEQYF.

The chain joins TRBV12-3 or TRBV12-4 to TRBJ1-5; D not resolved. The ends were cut back, 3 bases at V and 1 base at J, with 7 bases in the middle. The CDR3 loop spans 14 amino acids. The CDR3 region is CASSLYRSNQPQHF. CDR3 coding DNA: TGTGCCAGCAGTTTGTACAGAAGCAATCAGCCCCAGCATTTT.

The chain recombines TRBV6-1 with TRBJ2-2; 8 nucleotides line up with TRBD1. J lost 4 bases, V lost 0 bases, and 1 base had no gene match. Germline loops: CDR1 MNHNS, CDR2 SASEGT. This CDR3 contains 15 residues. The CDR3, as DNA: TGTGCCAGCAGTGAAGCCGACAGGGGCACCGGGGAGCTGTTTTTT. Translated, it gives CASSEADRGTGELFF.

This clonotype has a handful of counts. The rearrangement uses TRBV20-1 and TRBJ2-6; D might be TRBD2 (5 bases). Germline loops: CDR1 DFQATT, CDR2 SNEGSKA (reference sequence). This CDR3 comprises 15 residues. V gave up 0 bases and J gave up 2 bases, with 8 bases separating them. CDR3 region: CSARDLGTGANVLTF. Written as DNA, the CDR3 is TGCAGTGCTAGAGATCTCGGGACTGGGGCCAACGTCCTGACTTTC.

This clonotype has a handful of counts. V gene TRBV28 combines with J gene TRBJ2-7; D is possibly TRBD1 (7 bases). CDR3 length: 15 residues. Trimming left V 6 bases short and J 7 bases short, with 22 bases between. Per germline, CDR1 MDHEN and CDR2 SYDVKM. The chain's CDR3 is CASRPPSAGGREQYF. CDR3 sequence (DNA): TGTGCCAGCAGACCACCAAGCGCAGGGGGGAGGGAGCAGTACTTC.